This section outlines one T cell receptor (beta chain) sequence together with its context. Alongside a J-beta primer mix, a sample-barcoded 5' primer served in a second PCR lasting about 7 to 11 cycles. Each CDR3 protein gets one entry after TCRdb re-called the 5' RACE reads with MiXCR. The repertoire includes roughly 800,000 distinct CDR3 sequences, 55% to 70% of them detected once, and approximately 23% sits in the top ten. The CDR3 loop spans 17 amino acids. The ends lost 4 bases at V and 8 bases at J; junction bases unmatched: 18. Germline values: CDR1 LGHNA, CDR2 YNFKEQ. These data are taken from a study of blood T cells in healthy people across ages.

The chain has TRBV4-2 and TRBJ1-2; 8 bases line up with TRBD1. This receptor was identified in a man aged 25-40 years in good health. Source material: blood. The CDR3 loop reads CASSRFSRDRLAVGYTF. The CDR3 DNA sequence: TGTGCCAGCAGCCGTTTTAGCCGGGACAGGCTGGCGGTCGGCTACACCTTC.